The text below deals with one T cell receptor beta chain. The antigen remains undetermined. Trimming stripped 4 bases from V and 6 bases from J, with 15 bases between. The germline V gene encodes CDR1 MNHNS and CDR2 SASEGT. This CDR3 has 15 amino acids. cDNA was made from 500 ng RNA using alpha and beta constant primers. Alpha and beta chain libraries were made separately by chain-specific third strand synthesis with multiplexing indices. TCRdb redid the calling of the 5' RACE reads with MiXCR, one entry per CDR3 protein. The table includes roughly 13,000 distinct CDR3 sequences, about 11% detected once. These data originate in a study of HIV-infected patients and healthy controls. The study's findings and limits: Healthy controls carried many MAIT alpha-chain CDR3s, while HIV+ repertoires had few.

No cell fractionation was done, so the repertoire covers all unsorted peripheral blood T cells. The V and J genes are TRBV6-1 and TRBJ2-2, with D tentatively TRBD1 (6 bases). Sequenced sample: blood. This receptor was obtained from an adult in good health. The CDR3 DNA reads as TGTGCCAGCAGTGGATCAGGGGAAGGGGCCGGGGAGCTGTTTTTT. It codes for CASSGSGEGAGELFF.